The 11 T cell receptor beta chains presented below share a single source sample, sequenced in a study of T cell responses to AZD1222 COVID-19 vaccine. TCRdb's table, derived via immunoSEQ multiplex PCR, lists solely in-frame clones and lacks some. The data show about 93,000 clones, 75% to 90% seen once. The source material was peripheral blood, sampled 28 days after the second AZD1222 dose. The origin of the receptors is an adult who received the AZD1222 COVID-19 vaccine.

The rearrangement links TRBV11-2 to TRBJ1-6, with 10 bases lining up with TRBD1. Trimming took 5 bases from V and 8 from J; bases not matched to a gene: 6. The length of the CDR3 is 15 residues. Germline loops: CDR1 SGHAT, CDR2 FQNNGV. CDR3 amino acids: CASSRGTGDYSPLHF. The CDR3 bases are TGTGCCAGCAGCAGAGGGACAGGGGATTATTCACCCCTCCACTTT.

A note on this clone: One junction end does not reproduce the germline sequence, and a read error may be involved. The gene calls are TRBV7-7 and TRBJ1-1; 10 nucleotides agree with TRBD1. Germline CDR1 is SSHAT and CDR2 is FNYEAQ (reference sequence). The CDR3 covers 13 residues. CDR3 nucleotides: TGTGCTAGCAGCGCGGGACAGGGGCGCCAAGCTTTCTTT. This translates into CASSAGQGRQAFF.

A note on this clone: Different DNA sequences within this sample yield the same CDR3. This rearrangement joins TRBV30 to TRBJ1-1, with D tentatively TRBD1 (6 bases). Germline values: CDR1 GTSNPN, CDR2 SVGIG (reference sequence). V was clipped by 0 bases and J by 3 bases, with 8 bases between them. CDR3 length: 13 amino acids. This chain's CDR3 is CAWSVQGDTEAFF. CDR3 nucleotide sequence: TGTGCCTGGAGTGTACAGGGCGACACTGAAGCTTTCTTT.

This chain joins TRBV18 and TRBJ1-2; 9 bases map to TRBD1. The CDR3 totals 17 residues. The trim removed 3 bases at V and 5 bases at J, leaving 13 bases unmatched. The germline V gene encodes CDR1 KGHSH and CDR2 LQKENI. CDR3 DNA sequence: TGTGCCAGCTCACCTACCATGGGAACAGGGGGCGAATATGGCTACACCTTC. Amino acid sequence: CASSPTMGTGGEYGYTF.

The J gene is TRBJ1-2, the V gene TRBV6-5; D is possibly TRBD1 (5 bases). The CDR3 has 14 amino acids. Trimming removed 0 bases at V and 4 bases at J, with 9 bases between. Looked up from germline, CDR1 is MNHEY and CDR2 is SVGAGI. CDR3 loop: CASSYSRDSYGYTF. Written as DNA, the CDR3 is TGTGCCAGCAGTTACTCGAGGGACTCCTATGGCTACACCTTC.

V usage is TRBV5-8 and J usage is TRBJ1-4; D ambiguous. The V and J ends lost 0 bases and 8 bases respectively, with 8 bases between them. CDR1 SGHTS and CDR2 YDEGEE come from the germline V gene. The CDR3 sequence is 13 residues long. DNA for the CDR3: TGTGCCAGCAGCTTGGCCGGACGCGAAAAACTGTTTTTT. Translation: CASSLAGREKLFF.

CDR3 in amino acids: CASSPQGFHGYTF. The CDR3 nucleotides read TGTGCCAGCAGCCCACAGGGCTTTCATGGCTACACCTTC. J is TRBJ1-2 and V is TRBV7-6; a weak D match, TRBD1 (6 bases). CDR1 and CDR2 from the germline V gene are SGHVS and FNYEAQ. This CDR3 comprises 13 residues. Between the trimmed V and J ends, which lost 5 bases and 6 bases, there was a span of 13 bases.

The chain joins TRBV2 to TRBJ1-6; perhaps TRBD1 as D (5 bases). Germline loops: CDR1 SNHLY, CDR2 FYNNEI. This CDR3 contains 15 residues. V was shortened by 6 bases and J by 7 bases, with 16 bases between the two germline ends. The CDR3 DNA reads TGTGCCAGCAGCGACCAGGGTGTATTGAATTCACCCCTCCACTTT. Translated, it gives CASSDQGVLNSPLHF.

There are a few counts of this clone. The rearrangement links TRBV16 to TRBJ2-2; 7 positions agree with TRBD2. CDR1 is KGHSY, CDR2 FQNENV, per germline. Trimming removed 0 bases from V and 5 bases from J; junction bases left unmatched: 6. This CDR3 comprises 16 residues. CDR3 in DNA: TGTGCCAGCAGCCAATCCCTCCTGGGAGGGACCGGGGAGCTGTTTTTT. It specifies CASSQSLLGGTGELFF.

The rearrangement links TRBV18 to TRBJ1-4; 7 bases agree with TRBD1. From germline, CDR1 is KGHSH and CDR2 LQKENI. CDR3 length: 14 residues. V shed 5 bases, J shed 8 bases, and the junction held 8 bases outside the gene matches. The CDR3 loop reads CASSSQGRDEKLFF. CDR3 sequence (DNA): TGTGCCAGCTCATCACAGGGGAGGGACGAAAAACTGTTTTTT.

The chain is built from TRBV7-8 and TRBJ2-1; 11 nucleotides match TRBD2. The V segment lost 5 bases and the J segment 6 bases; nucleotides outside the gene matches: 6. This CDR3 has 15 residues. In germline, CDR1 is SGHVS, CDR2 FQNEAQ. The CDR3 DNA reads as TGTGCCAGCAGCCCAACTAGCGGGGGCCCCAATGAGCAGTTCTTC. It encodes CASSPTSGGPNEQFF.